This is a list of T cell receptor beta chains from one sample in a study of T-cell memory formation after mild COVID-19. A single record per CDR3 protein comes from TCRdb applying MiXCR to the 5' RACE reads. Of 190,000 or so distinct CDR3 sequences listed, around 30% are singletons. The sequenced sample was PBMCs or a T cell subset sorted from them (not recorded which). All receptors come from an adult woman who had mild COVID-19 (a few samples of this study predate the infection). Cell type and time point are not known. The CDR3 runs from the conserved cysteine through the conserved F or W. Each record gives: D gene, J gene, V gene, clone size, CDR3 DNA, CDR3 protein. A D gene is named only where the DNA matches it firmly. Clone size appears in some rows only: once, few, many, or a class for an expanded clone.

TRBD1 | TRBJ1-1 | TRBV6-5 | - | TGTGCCAGCAGGCTAACAGGGGACACTGAAGCTTTCTTT | CASRLTGDTEAFF
TRBD1 | TRBJ2-7 | TRBV30 | - | TGTGCCTGGAGTGACAGGGGTTACGAGCAGTACTTC | CAWSDRGYEQYF
TRBD1 | TRBJ2-5 | TRBV27 | - | TGTGCCAGCAGTCTTACTACCGGGACAGGAGTTGGAGAGACCCAGTACTTC | CASSLTTGTGVGETQYF
- | TRBJ1-1 | TRBV12-3/TRBV12-4 | few | TGTGCCAGCAGTTTCGAGAGGCTTTCTGGTGAAGCTTTCTTT | CASSFERLSGEAFF
TRBD2 | TRBJ2-2 | TRBV5-1 | - | TGCGCCAGCAGTCGACTAGCGGGGGGGTTCATCGACACCGGGGAGCTGTTTTTT | CASSRLAGGFIDTGELFF
- | TRBJ1-1 | TRBV29-1 | few | TGCAGCGTTGCTCGCCGAGTTATGAACACTGAAGCTTTCTTT | CSVARRVMNTEAFF
- | TRBJ1-1 | TRBV24-1 | many | TGTGCCACCAGTGCCAGTCTGAACACTGAAGCTTTCTTT | CATSASLNTEAFF
TRBD2 | TRBJ2-1 | TRBV7-6 | - | TGTGCCAGCAGCTTCGCGGGAGGAATGGGTGAGCAGTTCTTC | CASSFAGGMGEQFF
- | TRBJ2-5 | TRBV5-4 | - | TGTGCCAGCAGCGGCTCTGGGTGGGGGTTACAGGAGACCCAGTACTTC | CASSGSGWGLQETQYF
TRBD1 | TRBJ1-1 | TRBV27 | - | TGTGCCAGCAGTCCTCGACAGGGGTGGAACACTGAAGCTTTCTTT | CASSPRQGWNTEAFF
TRBD2 | TRBJ2-7 | TRBV9 | many | TGTGCCAGTGCCTTTAGCGGGAGCTCCTACGAGCAGTACTTC | CASAFSGSSYEQYF
TRBD2 | TRBJ2-1 | TRBV29-1 | few | TGCAGCGTTGAAGGCGGGAGTGCAAATGAGCAGTTCTTC | CSVEGGSANEQFF
TRBD1 | TRBJ1-1 | TRBV6-5 | - | TGTGCCATATCACAGGGGGTTGAAGCTTTCTTT | CAISQGVEAFF
- | TRBJ2-1 | TRBV20-1 | many | TGCAGTGCTAGAAGGGCGGACCTATACAATGAGCAGTTCTTC | CSARRADLYNEQFF
TRBD2 | TRBJ2-1 | TRBV12-3/TRBV12-4 | - | TGTGCCAGCAGTTTAGCGGGCCTAGCGGGGGGGCTTGAGCAGTTCTTC | CASSLAGLAGGLEQFF
TRBD2 | TRBJ2-7 | TRBV7-9 | once | TGTGCCAGCAGTCGTAACCCGACTAGCCAAGGGGAGCAGTACTTC | CASSRNPTSQGEQYF
- | TRBJ1-3 | TRBV2 | - | TGTGCCAGCAGTGAAGAGGGAGGGTATGGAAACACCATATATTTT | CASSEEGGYGNTIYF
TRBD2 | TRBJ2-1 | TRBV7-2 | - | TGTGCCAGCAGCCCGTCCGGGACTAGGGCGATGTATGAGCAGTTCTTC | CASSPSGTRAMYEQFF
- | TRBJ2-7 | TRBV2 | - | TGTGCCAGCATCCGGACCCCGGCGGGCGCCTACGAGCAGTACTTC | CASIRTPAGAYEQYF
TRBD2 | TRBJ2-4 | TRBV7-2 | few | TGTGCCAGCAGCCAGGGACTAGCCTCAGACATTCAGTACTTC | CASSQGLASDIQYF
TRBD2 | TRBJ2-3 | TRBV7-9 | - | TGTGCCAGCATCAACTACGGAGGGAGGGCAGATACGCAGTATTTT | CASINYGGRADTQYF
- | TRBJ2-7 | TRBV12-3/TRBV12-4 | - | TGTGCCAGCAGTTTAGGAGAGCTCTACGAGCAGTACTTC | CASSLGELYEQYF
- | TRBJ1-5 | TRBV11-2 | few | TGTGCCAGCAGCTTAGAGGACGGTCGGGGGCTCCAGCATTTT | CASSLEDGRGLQHF
TRBD2 | TRBJ2-7 | TRBV9 | - | TGTGCCAGCAGCGTAGTTAGCGGGCCGTCCTACGAGCAGTACTTC | CASSVVSGPSYEQYF
TRBD2 | TRBJ2-5 | TRBV6-5 | - | TGTGCCAGCGTGAGGACTAGCGGGAGTGAGACCCAGTACTTC | CASVRTSGSETQYF
- | TRBJ2-4 | TRBV7-8 | - | TGTGCCAGCAGCTCCGGACGGATTGATCTAGCCAAAAACATTCAGTACTTC | CASSSGRIDLAKNIQYF
- | TRBJ2-7 | TRBV20-1 | few | TGCAGTGCTAGAGATTGGAAGGACACGAGCGAGCAGTACTTC | CSARDWKDTSEQYF
- | TRBJ1-1 | TRBV7-9 | few | TGTGCCAGCAGCTTCGTAGGGTCCGAAGCTTTCTTT | CASSFVGSEAFF
- | TRBJ1-3 | TRBV4-2 | once | TGTGCCAGCAGCCAAGATCCGCGAGGAAACACCATATATTTT | CASSQDPRGNTIYF
TRBD1 | TRBJ1-5 | TRBV7-9 | - | TGTGCCAGCAGCTTCGGTGAGGGGACAGGCAATCAGCCCCAGCATTTT | CASSFGEGTGNQPQHF
- | TRBJ2-1 | TRBV18 | - | TGTGCCAGCTCACCCAGGATGGGTAATGAGCAGTTCTTC | CASSPRMGNEQFF
- | TRBJ1-3 | TRBV6-6 | - | TGTGCCAGCAGTTACGACCCTGGAAACACCATATATTTT | CASSYDPGNTIYF
- | TRBJ1-5 | TRBV24-1 | - | TGTGCCACTTCTCTCTCGCTCGGGGGGGGCGAACAGCCCCAGCATTTT | CATSLSLGGGEQPQHF
- | TRBJ2-7 | TRBV11-1 | - | TGTGCCAGCAGTTACTTTGGAGGTTCGGGATACGAGCAGTACTTC | CASSYFGGSGYEQYF
- | TRBJ1-2 | TRBV6-5 | - | TGTGCCAGCAGTTTAAGAGGGAAAGGCTACACCTTC | CASSLRGKGYTF
- | TRBJ2-1 | TRBV14 | - | TGTGCCAGCAGCCAAGATCTCCTCTATGAGCAGTTCTTC | CASSQDLLYEQFF
- | TRBJ2-1 | TRBV20-1 | - | TGCAGTGCCTTTATAGCCTCTAACATCTTGCTCTTC | CSAFIASNILLF
- | TRBJ1-1 | TRBV7-9 | many | TGTGCCAGCAGCTTAGCGGGCAGGGGTATCACTGAAGCTTTCTTT | CASSLAGRGITEAFF
TRBD1 | TRBJ2-5 | TRBV10-3 | - | TGTGCCATCAGCCGGACAGGGGGACAAGAGACCCAGTACTTC | CAISRTGGQETQYF
- | TRBJ1-1 | TRBV4-1 | few | TGCGCCAGCAGCCTTACTCCAGGGGAGACTGAAGCTTTCTTT | CASSLTPGETEAFF
TRBD2 | TRBJ2-7 | TRBV28 | - | TGTGCCAGCAGGGGACTAGCGGGAGCTATCCTCCCCAGGTACTTC | CASRGLAGAILPRYF
- | TRBJ1-1 | TRBV11-3 | - | TGTGCCAGCAGCTTATCCAAAACCTCACCCGCCGCAGCTTTCTTT | CASSLSKTSPAAAFF
- | TRBJ1-1 | TRBV15 | - | TGTGCCACCAGCAGAGGCTCGGCGGGGGCGAGTCGGACTGAAGCTTTCTTT | CATSRGSAGASRTEAFF
- | TRBJ2-5 | TRBV6-2/TRBV6-3 | - | TGTGCCAGCAGTTCGCCGACTAGAACTACCCAAGAGACCCAGTACTTC | CASSSPTRTTQETQYF
TRBD2 | TRBJ2-2 | TRBV29-1 | - | TGCAGCGTGGAGCGGGGTTACCTGACCGGGGAGCTGTTTTTT | CSVERGYLTGELFF